The following is a T cell receptor (beta chain) sequence with its context. Its antigen is as yet unknown. With the ViraFEST assay, the study expanded antigen-specific CD4+ T cells using viral peptide pools, then sequenced them. The authors isolated CD4+ T cells after 10 days of culture. This person caught SARS-CoV-2 sometime from March to December 2020, and PCR testing confirmed the infection. IL-2 medium took the place of half the medium on both days 3 and 7. This record comes from a study of vaccination effects on CD4 cells after COVID-19. The table came from immunoSEQ multiplex PCR; TCRdb's copy has only in-frame clones and leaves some out. The table records roughly 35,000 clones, around 73% of them present only once. Sequenced material: CD4+ T cells from PBMCs cultured with HCoV-NL63 spike peptides, taken before COVID-19 vaccination. The receptor was derived from a human donor who had a prior SARS-CoV-2 infection.

The CDR3 coding sequence is TGTGCCAGCAGCCTTAGGACAGAATGGGATCAGCCCCAGCATTTT. Its protein product is CASSLRTEWDQPQHF. The V gene is TRBV5-6, the J gene TRBJ1-5; a possible D gene is TRBD1 (6 bases). Trimming left V 4 bases short and J 5 bases short, with 16 bases between. Germline values: CDR1 SGHDT, CDR2 YYEEEE. This CDR3 region has 15 residues.